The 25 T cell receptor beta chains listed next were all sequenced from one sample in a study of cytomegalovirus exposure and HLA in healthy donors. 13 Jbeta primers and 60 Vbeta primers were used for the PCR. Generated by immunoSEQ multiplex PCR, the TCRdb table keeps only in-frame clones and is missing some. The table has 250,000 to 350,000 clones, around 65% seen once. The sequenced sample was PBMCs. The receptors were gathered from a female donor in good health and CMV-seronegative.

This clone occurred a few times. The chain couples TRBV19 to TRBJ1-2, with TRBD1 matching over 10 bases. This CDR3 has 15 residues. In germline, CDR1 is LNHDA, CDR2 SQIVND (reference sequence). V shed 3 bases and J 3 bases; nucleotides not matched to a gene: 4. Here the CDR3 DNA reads TGTGCCAGTAGTATTTTCGGGACAGGGGACTATGGCTACACCTTC. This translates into CASSIFGTGDYGYTF.

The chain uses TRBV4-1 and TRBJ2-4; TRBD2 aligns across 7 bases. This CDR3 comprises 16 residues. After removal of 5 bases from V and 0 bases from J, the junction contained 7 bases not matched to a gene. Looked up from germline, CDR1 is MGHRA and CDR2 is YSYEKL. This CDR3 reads CASSGAGFLAKNIQYF. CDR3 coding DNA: TGCGCCAGCAGCGGAGCGGGGTTTCTAGCCAAAAACATTCAGTACTTC.

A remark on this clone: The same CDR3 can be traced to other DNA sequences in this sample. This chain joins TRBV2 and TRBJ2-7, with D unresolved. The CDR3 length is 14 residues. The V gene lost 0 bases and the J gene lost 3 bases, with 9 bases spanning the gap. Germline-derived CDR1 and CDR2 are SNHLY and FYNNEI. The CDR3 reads CASSEALAGYEQYF. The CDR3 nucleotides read TGTGCCAGCAGTGAAGCTTTGGCAGGCTACGAGCAGTACTTC.

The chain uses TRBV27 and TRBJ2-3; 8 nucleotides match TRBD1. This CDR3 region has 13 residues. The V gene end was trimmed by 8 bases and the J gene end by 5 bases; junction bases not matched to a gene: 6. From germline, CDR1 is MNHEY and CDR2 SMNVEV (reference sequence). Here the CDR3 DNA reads TGTGCCAGCTCGGACAGGGTCGGAGATACGCAGTATTTT. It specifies CASSDRVGDTQYF.

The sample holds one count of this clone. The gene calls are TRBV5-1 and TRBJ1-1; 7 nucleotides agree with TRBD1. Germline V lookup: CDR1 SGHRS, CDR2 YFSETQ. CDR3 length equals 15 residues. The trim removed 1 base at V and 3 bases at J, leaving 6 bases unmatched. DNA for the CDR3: TGCGCCAGCAGCTTGACAGGGGTAAAGGACACTGAAGCTTTCTTT. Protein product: CASSLTGVKDTEAFF.

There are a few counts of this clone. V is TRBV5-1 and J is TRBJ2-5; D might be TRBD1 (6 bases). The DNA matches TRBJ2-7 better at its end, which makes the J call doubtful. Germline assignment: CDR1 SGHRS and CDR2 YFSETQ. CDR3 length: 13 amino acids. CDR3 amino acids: CASSSGQSNEQYF. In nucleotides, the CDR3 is TGCGCCAGCAGCTCAGGACAGTCCAACGAGCAGTACTTC.

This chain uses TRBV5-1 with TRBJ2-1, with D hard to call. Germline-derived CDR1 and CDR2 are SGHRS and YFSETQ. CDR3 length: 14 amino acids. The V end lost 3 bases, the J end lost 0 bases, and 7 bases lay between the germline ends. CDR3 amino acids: CASSSLSSYNEQFF. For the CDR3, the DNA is TGCGCCAGCAGCTCACTGAGCTCCTACAATGAGCAGTTCTTC. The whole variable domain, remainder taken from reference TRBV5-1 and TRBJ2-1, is KAGVTQTPRYLIKTRGQQVTLSCSPISGHRSVSWYQQTPGQGLQFLFEYFSETQRNKGNFPGRFSGRQFSNSRSEMNVSTLELGDSALYLCASSSLSSYNEQFFGPGTRLTVL.

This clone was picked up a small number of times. CDR3: CAWRGTGWSFF. CDR3 DNA sequence: TGTGCCTGGAGGGGGACAGGGTGGTCTTTCTTT. J is TRBJ1-1 and V is TRBV30, with 9 bases lining up with TRBD1. CDR3 size: 11 residues. The V and J ends lost 3 bases and 12 bases, in that order; junction bases with no gene match: 5. Germline V CDR1 and CDR2: GTSNPN, SVGIG (reference sequence).

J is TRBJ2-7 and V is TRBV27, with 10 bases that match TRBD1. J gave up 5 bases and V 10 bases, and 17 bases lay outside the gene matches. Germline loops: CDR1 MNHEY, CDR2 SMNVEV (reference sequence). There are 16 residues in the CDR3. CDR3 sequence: CATHPRTGGPWNEQYF. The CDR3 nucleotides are TGTGCCACCCACCCCCGGACAGGGGGGCCTTGGAACGAGCAGTACTTC.

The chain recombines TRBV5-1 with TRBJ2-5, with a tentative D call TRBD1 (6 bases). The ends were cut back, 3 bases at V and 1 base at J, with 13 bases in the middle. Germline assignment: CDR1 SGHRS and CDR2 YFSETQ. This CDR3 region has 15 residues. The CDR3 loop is CASSSPGAIQETQYF. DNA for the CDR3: TGCGCCAGCAGCTCGCCAGGGGCGATCCAAGAGACCCAGTACTTC. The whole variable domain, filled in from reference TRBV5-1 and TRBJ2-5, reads KAGVTQTPRYLIKTRGQQVTLSCSPISGHRSVSWYQQTPGQGLQFLFEYFSETQRNKGNFPGRFSGRQFSNSRSEMNVSTLELGDSALYLCASSSPGAIQETQYFGPGTRLLVL.

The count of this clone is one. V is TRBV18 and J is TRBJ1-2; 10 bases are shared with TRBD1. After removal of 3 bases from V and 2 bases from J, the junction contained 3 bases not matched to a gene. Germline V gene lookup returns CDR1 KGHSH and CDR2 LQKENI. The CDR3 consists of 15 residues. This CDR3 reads CASSPTTGGNYGYTF. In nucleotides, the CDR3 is TGTGCCAGCTCACCTACGACAGGGGGCAACTATGGCTACACCTTC.

In nucleotides, the CDR3 is TGCAGTGCTAGTTTTATCGGTGAGCAGTTCTTC. Its translation is CSASFIGEQFF. The chain has TRBV20-1 and TRBJ2-1; D ambiguous. Between the trimmed V and J ends, which lost 3 bases and 9 bases, there was a span of 9 bases. The CDR3 is made up of 11 amino acids. Looked up from germline, CDR1 is DFQATT and CDR2 is SNEGSKA (reference sequence).

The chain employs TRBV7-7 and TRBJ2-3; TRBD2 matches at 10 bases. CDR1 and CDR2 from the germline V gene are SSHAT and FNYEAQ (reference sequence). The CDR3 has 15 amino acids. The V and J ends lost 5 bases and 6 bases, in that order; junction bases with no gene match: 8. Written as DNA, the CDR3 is TGTGCCAGCAGCCCAACTCGAGCGGGAGGGGATACGCAGTATTTT. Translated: CASSPTRAGGDTQYF.

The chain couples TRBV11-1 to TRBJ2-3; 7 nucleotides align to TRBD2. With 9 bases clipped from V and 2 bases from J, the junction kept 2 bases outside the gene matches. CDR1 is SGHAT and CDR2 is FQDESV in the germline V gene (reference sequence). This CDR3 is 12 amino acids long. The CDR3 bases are TGTGCCAGTCAGCGGGACACAGATACGCAGTATTTT. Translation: CASQRDTDTQYF.

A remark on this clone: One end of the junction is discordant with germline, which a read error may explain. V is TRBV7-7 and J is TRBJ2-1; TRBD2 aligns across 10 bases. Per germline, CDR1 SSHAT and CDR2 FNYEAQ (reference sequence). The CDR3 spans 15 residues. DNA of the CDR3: TGTGCTAGCAGCTTAGCGCCTAGCGGGAGCAATGAGCAGTTCTTC. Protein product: CASSLAPSGSNEQFF.

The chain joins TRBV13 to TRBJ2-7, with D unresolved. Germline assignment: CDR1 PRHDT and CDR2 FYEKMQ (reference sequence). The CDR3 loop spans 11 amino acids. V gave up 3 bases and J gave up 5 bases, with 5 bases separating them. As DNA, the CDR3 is TGTGCCAGCAGCTTCGGAGACGAGCAGTACTTC. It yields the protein CASSFGDEQYF.

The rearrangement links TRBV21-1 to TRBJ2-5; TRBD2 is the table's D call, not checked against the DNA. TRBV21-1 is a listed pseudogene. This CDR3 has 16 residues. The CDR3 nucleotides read TGTGCCAGCAGCACGGGGTCTTTGGGAAAGAAGGAGACCCAGTACTTC. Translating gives CASSTGSLGKKETQYF.

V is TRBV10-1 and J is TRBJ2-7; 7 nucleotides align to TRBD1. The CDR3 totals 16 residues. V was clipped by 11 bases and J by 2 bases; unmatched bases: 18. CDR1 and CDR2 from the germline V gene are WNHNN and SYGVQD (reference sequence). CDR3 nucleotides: TGCGCCCCCGCCAAGAACGCCCGGGACAGTGCCTACGAGCAGTACTTC. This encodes CAPAKNARDSAYEQYF.

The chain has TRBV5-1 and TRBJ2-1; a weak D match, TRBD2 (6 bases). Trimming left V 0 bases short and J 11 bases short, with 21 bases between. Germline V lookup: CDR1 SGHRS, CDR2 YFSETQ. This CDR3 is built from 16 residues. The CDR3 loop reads CASSLVPNLIAEQQFF. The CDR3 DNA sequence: TGCGCCAGCAGCTTGGTCCCAAACCTAATAGCGGAGCAGCAGTTCTTC.

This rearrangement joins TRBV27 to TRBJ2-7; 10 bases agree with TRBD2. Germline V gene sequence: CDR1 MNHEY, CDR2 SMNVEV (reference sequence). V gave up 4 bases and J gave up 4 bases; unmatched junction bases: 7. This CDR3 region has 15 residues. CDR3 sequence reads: CASSSTAGLAYEQYF. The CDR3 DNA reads TGTGCCAGCAGTTCCACCGCGGGACTAGCGTACGAGCAGTACTTC.

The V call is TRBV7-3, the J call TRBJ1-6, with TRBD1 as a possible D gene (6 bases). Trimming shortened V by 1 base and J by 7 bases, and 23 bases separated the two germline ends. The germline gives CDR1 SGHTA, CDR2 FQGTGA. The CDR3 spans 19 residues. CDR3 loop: CASSLIPQGQGIRNSPLHF. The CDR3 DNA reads TGTGCCAGCAGCTTAATCCCCCAGGGGCAGGGGATTCGAAATTCACCCCTCCACTTT.

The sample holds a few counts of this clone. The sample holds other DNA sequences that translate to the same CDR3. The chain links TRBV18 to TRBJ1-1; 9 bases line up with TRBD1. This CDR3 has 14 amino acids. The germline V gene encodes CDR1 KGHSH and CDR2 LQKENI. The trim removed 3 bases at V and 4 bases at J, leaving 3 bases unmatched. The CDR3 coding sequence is TGTGCCAGCTCACCCTTGACAGGGGGCACTGAAGCTTTCTTT. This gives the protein CASSPLTGGTEAFF.

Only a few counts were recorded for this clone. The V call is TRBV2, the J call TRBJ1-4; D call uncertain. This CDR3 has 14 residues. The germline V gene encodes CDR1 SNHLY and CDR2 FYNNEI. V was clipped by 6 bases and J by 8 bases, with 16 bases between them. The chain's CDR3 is CASREGSGREKLFF. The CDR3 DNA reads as TGTGCCAGCAGGGAGGGATCCGGACGGGAAAAACTGTTTTTT.

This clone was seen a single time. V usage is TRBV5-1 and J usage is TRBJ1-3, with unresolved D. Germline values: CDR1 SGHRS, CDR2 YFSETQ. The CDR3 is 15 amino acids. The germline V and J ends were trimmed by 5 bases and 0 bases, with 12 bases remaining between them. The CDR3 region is CASRPWASSGNTIYF. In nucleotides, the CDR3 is TGCGCCAGCAGGCCATGGGCGAGCTCTGGAAACACCATATATTTT.

The CDR3 nucleotides are TGTGCCATCGGAGGTGGGAGCGAGACCCAGTACTTC. Translated, it gives CAIGGGSETQYF. This rearrangement joins TRBV10-3 to TRBJ2-5; weak D call: TRBD2 (5 bases). V lost 8 bases and J lost 5, with 12 bases in between. The CDR3 extends over 12 amino acids. Per germline, CDR1 ENHRY and CDR2 SYGVKD.